This T cell receptor (beta chain) was captured in a study of blood T cells in healthy people across ages (dated by TCRdb to 2015 to 2017). The study in broad terms: In model experiments, roughly one uniquely barcoded TCR beta cDNA molecule per two T cells was captured by template switching. Age-related changes in TCR beta repertoire diversity were measured in the study by deep sequencing normalized with unique cDNA molecular identifiers. The donors were divided into four age groups: young (average around 16 years), middle-aged (around 37), aged (around 67) and long-lived (about 90). Donors of different ages were randomly distributed across sequencing lanes to avoid experimental bias. Two additional independent replicas of 1 million unique cDNA reads from the same blood draw were analyzed for two donors (one aged 18 to 30 and one aged 80 or older). What the work shows at the level of the full study, not this receptor alone: Estimates of total diversity based on one million sequenced T cells were considered lower bounds and underestimates. The CMV infection status of donors was not known, potentially confounding age-related changes in expanded clonotypes. A strong correlation was found between observed TCR beta diversity and the percentage of naive T cells measured by flow cytometry. Since profiling was done on bulk unsorted PBMCs, naive and antigen-experienced compartments could not be conclusively compared. As age increased, observed TCR beta diversity per million T cells dropped in a roughly linear way, and a significant reduction was already evident by age around 41. Compared with the aged group, the long-lived group had more naive CD4+ T cells, fewer expanded clones and increased TCR diversity, a pattern suggesting age selection.

For this clonotype: The target of this receptor is not known. Base-call qualities are not available, and no considerably larger clone is one nucleotide away.

Including cysteine and phenylalanine, the CDR3 has 15 amino acids. Only the CDR3 DNA stays, 45 bases, in frame from base 1. Reading the germline V gene gives CDR1 MGHRA and CDR2 YSYEKL. The 35 to 40 donors, aged about 6 to 95 years, were systemically healthy Caucasian individuals from Russia. Around 10 milliliters of peripheral blood were drawn from each donor into EDTA-treated Vacutainer tubes. Ficoll-Paque density-gradient centrifugation was used to isolate PBMCs, with at least 6.5 million obtained per sample. Total RNA was extracted from PBMCs with Trizol reagent, with at least 6 micrograms obtained per sample. The percentages of naive CD45RAhigh/CD27high T cells were determined by flow cytometry on a PBMC aliquot from every donor. Library preparation employed 5' RACE. The sequencer listed for this sample is Illumina HiSeq 2500. The second PCR ran for about 7 to 11 cycles and used a J-beta primer mix along with a sample-barcoded 5' primer. A unique molecular identifier was introduced onto each TCR beta cDNA molecule by a template-switch 5' adaptor carrying 12 random nucleotides. Each sample yielded at least 3 million CDR3-containing paired-end reads. All of the RNA was converted into first-strand cDNA using the Mint cDNA synthesis kit, with a TRBC-specific oligonucleotide serving as the primer. After uracil-DNA glycosylase treatment, a first 18-cycle PCR used universal primers M1SS and BC2_uni_R on all cDNA. Turning to the authors' computational methods: For normalization, 1 million high-quality reads, each with a distinct molecular identifier, were randomly selected from each sample. Reads with shared molecular identifiers were discarded instead of being binned into consensus sequences. MiTCR, with a Q25 quality threshold and the strictest error-elimination algorithm, was used for CDR3 identification, clonotype clustering and error correction. A nonparametric unseen species model using Euler transformation provided a lower-bound estimate of total TCR beta diversity. TCRdb trimmed public reads at Q25 via fastp, called clones via MiXCR and kept in-frame beta chains. Here each entry gathers all rows of one CDR3 protein and keeps the most common genes and DNA. TCRdb's processing, not the authors' own work, is the source of the V and J calls. The sample records 980,000 or so distinct CDR3 sequences, roughly 48% of which are singletons. The ten top clones hold 10% to 15% of the sample.

The clonotype originates from a man aged 25-45 years in good health. The sample comprised blood. The rearrangement joined TRBV4-1 to TRBJ2-5; TRBD1 could be the D gene, as 6 bases match. The J call may be faulty, since TRBJ2-7 better matches the DNA end. The CDR3 region has the sequence CASSHLGEQGYEQYF. The sequence in DNA is TGCGCCAGCAGCCACCTAGGCGAACAGGGCTACGAGCAGTACTTC.